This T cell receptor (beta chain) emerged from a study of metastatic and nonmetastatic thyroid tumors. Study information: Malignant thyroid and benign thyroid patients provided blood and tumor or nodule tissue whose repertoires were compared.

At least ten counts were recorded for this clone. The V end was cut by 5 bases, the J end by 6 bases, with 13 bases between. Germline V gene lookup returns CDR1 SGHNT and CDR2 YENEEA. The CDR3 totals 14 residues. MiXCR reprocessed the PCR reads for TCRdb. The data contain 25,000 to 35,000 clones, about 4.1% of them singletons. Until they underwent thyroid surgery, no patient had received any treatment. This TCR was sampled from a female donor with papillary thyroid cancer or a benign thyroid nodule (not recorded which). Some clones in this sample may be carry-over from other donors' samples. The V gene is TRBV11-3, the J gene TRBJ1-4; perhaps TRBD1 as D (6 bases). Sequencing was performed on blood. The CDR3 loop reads CASSRGRGDEKLFF. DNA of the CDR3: TGTGCCAGCAGCCGTGGTAGGGGGGATGAAAAACTGTTTTTT. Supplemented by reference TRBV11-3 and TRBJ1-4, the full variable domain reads EAGVVQSPRYKIIEKKQPVAFWCNPISGHNTLYWYLQNLGQGPELLIRYENEEAVDDSQLPKDRFSAERLKGVDSTLKIQPAELGDSAVYLCASSRGRGDEKLFFGSGTQLSVL.